Shown below are 2 T cell receptor beta chains from a single sample sequenced in a study of T cell responses to AZD1222 COVID-19 vaccine. Produced via immunoSEQ multiplex PCR; TCRdb's table is partial and in-frame only. The sample includes roughly 96,000 clones, roughly nine tenths of them seen just once. The sequencing here drew on peripheral blood, taken on day 0 of AZD1222 vaccination. The receptors derive from an adult in good health.

The CDR3 sequence is CASTQSDGYTF. For the CDR3, the DNA is TGTGCCAGTACCCAGAGCGATGGCTACACCTTC. This chain uses TRBV19 with TRBJ1-2; D unclear. Trimming took off 7 bases at V and 6 bases at J, with 9 bases between the two ends. The CDR3 sequence is 11 residues long. CDR1 and CDR2 (germline): LNHDA, SQIVND (reference sequence).

This chain joins TRBV6-1 and TRBJ2-1; 7 bases line up with TRBD1. Germline V CDR1 and CDR2: MNHNS, SASEGT. The CDR3 covers 15 residues. V shed 1 base, J shed 6 bases, and the junction held 6 bases outside the gene matches. This chain's CDR3 is CASSEGAGGFNEQFF. The CDR3 bases are TGTGCCAGCAGTGAAGGGGCAGGGGGTTTCAATGAGCAGTTCTTC.